Presented here are 29 T cell receptor beta chains from one specimen sequenced in a study of blood T cell repertoires in COVID-19 (dated by TCRdb to about 2020). Libraries came from the immunoSEQ multiplex PCR assay. TCRdb took this table from immuneACCESS and kept in-frame rearrangements with V and J called. Such tables lack part of the clones; where checked against another copy, unresolved V genes explain under half of the gap, and the rest is unexplained. This sample gives over 200,000 clones in total; around four fifths of them show up just once. About 15% of the sample belongs to the ten largest clones. The sample comprised PBMCs or T cells enriched from blood (not recorded which). The receptors here all came from a man aged 40-49 years who had recovered from COVID-19.

This clone was seen only a few times. The chain links TRBV5-1 to TRBJ2-3; no definite D call. This CDR3 is built from 13 residues. V was shortened by 5 bases and J by 5 bases, with 12 bases between the two germline ends. CDR1 is SGHRS and CDR2 is YFSETQ in the germline V gene. The CDR3 spells CASSEVPQDTQYF. The CDR3 coding sequence is TGCGCCAGCAGTGAGGTCCCTCAAGATACGCAGTATTTT.

The chain uses TRBV9 and TRBJ2-4; the match to TRBD1 covers 9 bases. The junction had 4 bases not matched to a gene; V was cut back by 0 bases and J by 0 bases. This CDR3 is 17 amino acids long. Germline CDR1 and CDR2: SGDLS and YYNGEE. The CDR3 here is CASSVEGTGLAKNIQYF. The CDR3 DNA follows: TGTGCCAGCAGCGTAGAGGGGACAGGGCTAGCCAAAAACATTCAGTACTTC.

The J gene is TRBJ2-7, the V gene TRBV6-5; 10 positions agree with TRBD2. Looked up from germline, CDR1 is MNHEY and CDR2 is SVGAGI. J lost 3 bases, V lost 5 bases, and 7 bases had no gene match. This CDR3 spans 15 amino acids. In DNA, the CDR3 is TGTGCCAGCAGTCGTCTAGCGGGAGCGGGCTACGAGCAGTACTTC. It is translated as CASSRLAGAGYEQYF.

The gene calls are TRBV28 and TRBJ2-3; D is perhaps TRBD2 (6 bases). Germline lookup yields CDR1 MDHEN and CDR2 SYDVKM. Trimming stripped 6 bases from V and 1 base from J, with 14 bases between. The CDR3 has 15 amino acids. The CDR3 bases are TGTGCCAGCAGCCGGACTACCACCCGCACAGATACGCAGTATTTT. As protein: CASSRTTTRTDTQYF.

This clone was observed a single time. The genes are TRBV7-7 and TRBJ2-7, with D possibly TRBD1 on 6 matching bases. Between the trimmed V and J ends, which lost 1 base and 5 bases, there was a span of 9 bases. Germline V gene sequence: CDR1 SSHAT, CDR2 FNYEAQ (reference sequence). The CDR3 runs to 13 residues. The CDR3 spells CASSLGRGHEQYF. The CDR3 DNA reads as TGTGCCAGCAGCTTAGGCAGGGGACACGAGCAGTACTTC.

The chain combines TRBV27 with TRBJ2-1; 8 nucleotides align to TRBD2. The J segment lost 5 bases and the V segment lost 5 bases, leaving 5 bases of the junction unmatched. Germline V gene lookup returns CDR1 MNHEY and CDR2 SMNVEV (reference sequence). The CDR3 contains 14 residues. CDR3 coding DNA: TGTGCCAGCAGTCGGCGGGGGGAAAACAATGAGCAGTTCTTC. This codes for CASSRRGENNEQFF.

This clone turned up a few times. V and J are TRBV18 and TRBJ1-5; D unresolved. This CDR3 is 15 amino acids long. Trimming took 5 bases from V and 1 from J, leaving 12 bases between them. Germline assignment: CDR1 KGHSH and CDR2 LQKENI. This CDR3 is CASSSQPISNQPQHF. CDR3 sequence (DNA): TGTGCCAGCTCATCACAGCCGATCAGCAATCAGCCCCAGCATTTT.

DNA for the CDR3: TGTGCCAGCAGTTTATCCCCGGGGGGGGTCACTGAAGCTTTCTTT. Its protein is CASSLSPGGVTEAFF. This rearrangement joins TRBV27 to TRBJ1-1; possibly TRBD1 for D (5 bases). V was pared by 0 bases and J by 4 bases, with 12 bases between. The CDR3 covers 15 residues. CDR1 is MNHEY and CDR2 is SMNVEV in the germline V gene (reference sequence).

The J gene is TRBJ2-1, the V gene TRBV27; 10 bases line up with TRBD2. The CDR3 is made up of 14 amino acids. After removal of 6 bases from V and 8 bases from J, the junction contained 7 bases not matched to a gene. Germline V CDR1 and CDR2: MNHEY, SMNVEV (reference sequence). CDR3 sequence: CASSRLAGEDEQFF. The CDR3 bases are TGTGCCAGCAGCCGACTAGCGGGCGAAGATGAGCAGTTCTTC.

The chain couples TRBV5-6 to TRBJ1-3, with 10 bases aligning to TRBD1. Germline V CDR1 and CDR2: SGHDT, YYEEEE. After removal of 3 bases from V and 2 bases from J, the junction contained 5 bases not matched to a gene. There are 16 residues in the CDR3. The DNA for the CDR3 is TGTGCCAGCAGCTGGCGGGACAGGGGAGCTGGAAACACCATATATTTT. Translating gives CASSWRDRGAGNTIYF.

The V and J genes are TRBV28 and TRBJ1-2, with D unclear. The germline V gene has CDR1 MDHEN and CDR2 SYDVKM. Trimming took 3 bases from V and 0 from J, leaving 11 bases between them. This CDR3 is built from 15 residues. CDR3 loop: CASSFSLTTNYGYTF. The CDR3 bases are TGTGCCAGCAGTTTTTCACTGACAACTAACTATGGCTACACCTTC.

The chain joins TRBV27 to TRBJ2-7, with 9 bases aligning to TRBD1. This CDR3 has 15 residues. J was trimmed by 4 bases and V by 6 bases; bases with no gene match: 10. CDR1 is MNHEY, CDR2 SMNVEV, per germline (reference sequence). The CDR3 reads CASRPKQGARYEQYF. The CDR3 nucleotides read TGTGCCAGCAGGCCCAAACAGGGGGCGAGGTACGAGCAGTACTTC.

V and J are TRBV5-3 and TRBJ2-1, with TRBD2 matching 8 bases. TRBV5-3 is given ORF status, its function remaining uncertain. This CDR3 comprises 17 residues. V lost 4 bases to trimming and J lost 4 bases; unmatched junction nucleotides: 13. CDR3 bases: TGTGCCAGAAGCATGGATCCGACGGGAGGGCCTTACAATGAGCAGTTCTTC. This codes for CARSMDPTGGPYNEQFF.

The chain has TRBV5-1 and TRBJ2-7, with 10 nucleotides matching TRBD1. This CDR3 is built from 14 residues. CDR1 is SGHRS and CDR2 is YFSETQ in the germline V gene. V dropped 5 bases and J dropped 5; count of bases not matched to a gene: 7. CDR3 coding DNA: TGCGCCAGCAGTTCCCGGACAGGGGGGGACGAGCAGTACTTC. Its protein product is CASSSRTGGDEQYF.

In its sample, this clone was seen a few times. V gene TRBV7-9 combines with J gene TRBJ1-4, with D unresolved. This CDR3 has 13 amino acids. Trimming stripped 5 bases from V and 7 bases from J, with 11 bases between. Per the germline V gene, CDR1 is SEHNR and CDR2 is FQNEAQ (reference sequence). CDR3 DNA: TGTGCCAGCAGCAGGGAAGCGGCTGAAAAACTGTTTTTT. Translation gives CASSREAAEKLFF. The whole variable domain, filled in from reference TRBV7-9 and TRBJ1-4, reads DTGVSQNPRHKITKRGQNVTFRCDPISEHNRLYWYRQTLGQGPEFLTYFQNEAQLEKSRLLSDRFSAERPKGSFSTLEIQRTEQGDSAMYLCASSREAAEKLFFGSGTQLSVL.

This rearrangement joins TRBV3-1 (or the pseudogene TRBV3-2) to TRBJ2-3, with TRBD2 matching 7 bases. V gave up 0 bases and J gave up 4 bases; unmatched junction bases: 4. The germline V gene encodes CDR1 LGHDT and CDR2 YNNKEL (reference sequence). This CDR3 is 15 amino acids long. CDR3 amino acids: CASSQDRGGADTQYF. The CDR3 DNA reads TGTGCCAGCAGCCAAGACCGGGGAGGGGCAGATACGCAGTATTTT.

The genes are TRBV7-2 and TRBJ2-5; 8 bases are shared with TRBD2. CDR1 and CDR2 from the germline V gene are SGHTA and FQGNSA. The CDR3 totals 15 residues. The junction had 3 bases not matched to a gene; V was cut back by 2 bases and J by 1 base. DNA for the CDR3: TGTGCCAGCAGCTTAATGCGGGGGGTCCAAGAGACCCAGTACTTC. Amino acid sequence: CASSLMRGVQETQYF.

The chain links TRBV5-1 to TRBJ1-3; D remains unclear. The CDR3 is made up of 14 amino acids. V was shortened by 5 bases and J by 2 bases, with 11 bases between the two germline ends. CDR1 SGHRS and CDR2 YFSETQ come from the germline V gene. The CDR3 DNA reads as TGCGCCAGCAGTCTCGGGTCACCTGGAAACACCATATATTTT. It translates to CASSLGSPGNTIYF.

The J gene is TRBJ2-3, the V gene TRBV5-4; D ambiguous. In germline, CDR1 is SGHNT, CDR2 YYREEE (reference sequence). This CDR3 is built from 12 residues. Deletions cut 7 bases from V and 2 bases from J, with 8 bases between. The DNA for the CDR3 is TGTGCCAGCTGGAGCGACACAGATACGCAGTATTTT. It encodes CASWSDTDTQYF.

V usage is TRBV10-2 and J usage is TRBJ2-7, with D possibly TRBD1 on 5 matching bases. Per the germline V gene, CDR1 is WSHSY and CDR2 is SAAADI. The CDR3 length is 14 residues. V lost 2 bases to trimming and J lost 6 bases, with 14 bases between them. The CDR3 here is CASSEQGSLTEQYF. The CDR3 bases are TGCGCCAGCAGTGAGCAGGGTTCCCTTACCGAGCAGTACTTC.

V usage is TRBV6-1 and J usage is TRBJ2-3; 12 bases line up with TRBD2. Trimming took 0 bases from V and 4 from J; bases not matched to a gene: 2. Germline CDR1 MNHNS, CDR2 SASEGT. The length of the CDR3 is 16 residues. The CDR3 region has the DNA TGTGCCAGCAGTGAAGCTCCTAGCGGGAGGGCAGATACGCAGTATTTT. This gives the protein CASSEAPSGRADTQYF.

V is TRBV5-1 and J is TRBJ1-2, with D perhaps matching TRBD1 (6 bases). The length of the CDR3 is 15 residues. Germline V gene sequence: CDR1 SGHRS, CDR2 YFSETQ. V shed 4 bases and J shed 3 bases, with 16 bases lying between them. The CDR3 spells CASSPGAGAYYGYTF. The DNA for the CDR3 is TGCGCCAGCAGCCCCGGGGCAGGGGCTTACTATGGCTACACCTTC. Full variable domain (outside the CDR3, taken from reference TRBV5-1 and TRBJ1-2): KAGVTQTPRYLIKTRGQQVTLSCSPISGHRSVSWYQQTPGQGLQFLFEYFSETQRNKGNFPGRFSGRQFSNSRSEMNVSTLELGDSALYLCASSPGAGAYYGYTFGSGTRLTVV.

The genes are TRBV5-5 and TRBJ1-2; 7 positions agree with TRBD1. Germline CDR1 and CDR2: SGHKS and YYEKEE (reference sequence). V gave up 2 bases and J gave up 0 bases; unmatched junction bases: 13. The length of the CDR3 is 18 residues. CDR3 sequence: CASSFHRDSSLPNYGYTF. CDR3 DNA sequence: TGTGCCAGCAGCTTTCACCGGGACAGCTCTTTACCTAACTATGGCTACACCTTC.

V and J are TRBV6-2 or TRBV6-3 and TRBJ1-6; 9 bases line up with TRBD1. There are 15 residues in the CDR3. The junction had 10 bases not matched to a gene; V was cut back by 6 bases and J by 10 bases. Germline lookup yields CDR1 MNHEY and CDR2 SVGEGT. Written as DNA, the CDR3 is TGTGCCAGCAGCTCCCCGGGACAGGGTTTCTCACCCCTCCACTTT. Protein sequence: CASSSPGQGFSPLHF.

The V call is TRBV7-9, the J call TRBJ2-7; 15 bases map to TRBD2. V lost 2 bases to trimming and J lost 2 bases; unmatched junction nucleotides: 4. CDR1 is SEHNR and CDR2 is FQNEAQ in the germline V gene (reference sequence). The CDR3 is made up of 17 amino acids. In nucleotides, the CDR3 is TGTGCCAGCAGCTTACTGGGACTAGCGGGAGGACCCTACGAGCAGTACTTC. Translating gives CASSLLGLAGGPYEQYF. The full variable domain, with the rest looked up from reference TRBV7-9 and TRBJ2-7, is DTGVSQNPRHKITKRGQNVTFRCDPISEHNRLYWYRQTLGQGPEFLTYFQNEAQLEKSRLLSDRFSAERPKGSFSTLEIQRTEQGDSAMYLCASSLLGLAGGPYEQYFGPGTRLTVT.

This clone turned up a few times. The rearrangement uses TRBV2 and TRBJ1-1; 8 positions agree with TRBD1. This CDR3 comprises 14 residues. V lost 7 bases to trimming and J lost 1 base; unmatched junction nucleotides: 5. The germline CDR1 and CDR2 sequences are SNHLY and FYNNEI. The chain's CDR3 is CASNGDRWNTEAFF. The CDR3 DNA reads as TGTGCCAGCAACGGGGACAGGTGGAACACTGAAGCTTTCTTT.

This clone was seen once. The chain employs TRBV2 and TRBJ2-7, with D possibly being TRBD2 (5 bases). Trimming left V 2 bases short and J 7 bases short, with 6 bases between. Germline V gene data show CDR1 as SNHLY and CDR2 as FYNNEI. The length of the CDR3 is 11 residues. Written as DNA, the CDR3 is TGTGCCAGCAGTGAAAGCGGAGAGCAGTACTTC. Translating it yields CASSESGEQYF.

The rearrangement uses TRBV28 and TRBJ2-3, with D tentatively TRBD2 (5 bases). CDR3 length: 14 residues. Between the trimmed V and J ends, which lost 5 bases and 4 bases, there was a span of 13 bases. Per germline, CDR1 MDHEN and CDR2 SYDVKM. The DNA for the CDR3 is TGTGCCAGCAGTAACACCCTCGGGGCAGATACGCAGTATTTT. Translation gives CASSNTLGADTQYF.

J is TRBJ1-1 and V is TRBV9; TRBD1 agrees at 8 bases. Germline loops: CDR1 SGDLS, CDR2 YYNGEE. This CDR3 comprises 13 residues. V gave up 5 bases and J gave up 8 bases; unmatched junction bases: 8. CDR3 loop: CASSGTGGGEAFF. The CDR3 DNA reads as TGTGCCAGCAGTGGGACAGGCGGCGGGGAAGCTTTCTTT.